These 25 T cell receptor beta chains share one sample of origin, sequenced in a study of blood T cell repertoires in COVID-19. Assay used: immunoSEQ multiplex PCR; TCRdb lists only in-frame clones, some missing. The sample consists of about 200,000 clones, about 88% of them appearing once. The sequenced sample was peripheral blood. These receptors all come from a woman aged 40 to 49 who had recovered from COVID-19.

The chain links TRBV4-2 to TRBJ1-6; D uncertain. Trimming pared 2 bases from V and 7 bases from J, leaving 9 bases between. Germline V CDR1 and CDR2: LGHNA, YNFKEQ. The CDR3 sequence is 14 residues long. The CDR3 loop reads CASSQNRENSPLHF. The CDR3 DNA follows: TGTGCCAGCAGCCAAAACCGGGAGAATTCACCCCTCCACTTT.

The chain couples TRBV11-1 to TRBJ2-1; tentatively, D is TRBD1 (5 bases). The CDR3 has 15 amino acids. CDR1 and CDR2 from the germline V gene are SGHAT and FQDESV (reference sequence). Trimming cost V 2 bases and J 4 bases, with 12 bases left between them. The CDR3 nucleotides are TGTGCCAGCAGCTTACAGTATAGGGGTTACAATGAGCAGTTCTTC. Amino acids: CASSLQYRGYNEQFF.

This chain joins TRBV5-1 and TRBJ1-1, with TRBD1 matching 7 bases. CDR1 SGHRS and CDR2 YFSETQ come from the germline V gene. The CDR3 spans 13 residues. After removal of 9 bases from V and 1 base from J, the junction contained 6 bases not matched to a gene. This CDR3 reads CATQTGENTEAFF. CDR3 DNA sequence: TGCGCCACACAAACAGGGGAGAACACTGAAGCTTTCTTT.

The chain uses TRBV12-3 or TRBV12-4 and TRBJ1-5; 8 bases are shared with TRBD1. Unmatched junction bases numbered 6, after V lost 5 bases and J lost 9 bases. The CDR3 runs to 13 residues. In DNA form, the CDR3 reads TGTGCCAGCAGTGCAGGGGGCTTAGGGCCCCAGCATTTT. This translates into CASSAGGLGPQHF.

This chain links TRBV28 with TRBJ1-2, with D perhaps TRBD1 (5 bases). V was trimmed by 5 bases and J by 6 bases, leaving 16 bases between them. There are 14 residues in the CDR3. In germline, CDR1 is MDHEN, CDR2 SYDVKM. CDR3 loop: CASSLPLQGDGYTF. CDR3 in DNA: TGTGCCAGCAGTCTTCCCCTGCAGGGTGATGGCTACACCTTC.

The chain's CDR3 is CASSSSSAGGTEAFF. CDR3 DNA sequence: TGTGCCAGCAGCTCCTCATCCGCAGGAGGGACTGAAGCTTTCTTT. This rearrangement joins TRBV11-1 to TRBJ1-1; D is ambiguous. Germline V gene data show CDR1 as SGHAT and CDR2 as FQDESV (reference sequence). Trimming removed 4 bases at V and 5 bases at J, with 17 bases between. The CDR3 is 15 amino acids.

The V gene is TRBV9, the J gene TRBJ2-3, with 11 bases aligning to TRBD2. Germline V gene sequence: CDR1 SGDLS, CDR2 YYNGEE. Trimming at V came to 3 bases and at J to 1 base, leaving 10 bases not matched to a gene. This CDR3 comprises 18 residues. Here the CDR3 reads CASSGRGGLADGTDTQYF. CDR3 coding DNA: TGTGCCAGCAGCGGGCGGGGGGGACTAGCGGATGGCACAGATACGCAGTATTTT.

The V call is TRBV2, the J call TRBJ2-6; 7 nucleotides match TRBD1. Germline V CDR1 and CDR2: SNHLY, FYNNEI. V lost 6 bases and J lost 0; bases outside the gene matches: 14. This CDR3 contains 19 residues. The CDR3 sequence is CASRNQIDRAPSGANVLTF. The CDR3 DNA follows: TGTGCCAGCAGGAACCAGATTGACAGGGCCCCCTCTGGGGCCAACGTCCTGACTTTC.

V usage is TRBV5-4 and J usage is TRBJ2-1; D is unclear. Trimming pared 0 bases from V and 6 bases from J, leaving 13 bases between. The germline gives CDR1 SGHNT, CDR2 YYREEE (reference sequence). The CDR3 sequence is 15 residues long. The CDR3 DNA sequence: TGTGCCAGCAGCTTGGTAGCTGATGCCAGCAATGAGCAGTTCTTC. It encodes CASSLVADASNEQFF.

The V call is TRBV27, the J call TRBJ1-6; tentatively, D is TRBD1 (5 bases). CDR1 and CDR2 from the germline V gene are MNHEY and SMNVEV (reference sequence). CDR3 length equals 18 residues. V was cut by 2 bases and J by 5 bases, with 19 bases left in between. The DNA of the CDR3 is TGTGCCAGCAGTTTAAATGCCCCGCGGGGCTTCGATAATTCACCCCTCCACTTT. This encodes CASSLNAPRGFDNSPLHF.

The rearrangement joins TRBV13 to TRBJ2-3, with TRBD2 identical over 7 bases. The CDR3 runs 17 residues. J lost 0 bases, V lost 5 bases, and 11 bases had no gene match. The germline V gene has CDR1 PRHDT and CDR2 FYEKMQ (reference sequence). This CDR3 is CASSPFGLAASTDTQYF. CDR3 nucleotides: TGTGCCAGCAGCCCTTTCGGCCTAGCGGCTAGCACAGATACGCAGTATTTT.

This chain joins TRBV9 and TRBJ1-6; 7 nucleotides agree with TRBD1. Trimming took 0 bases from V and 7 from J; bases not matched to a gene: 7. There are 16 residues in the CDR3. Germline loops: CDR1 SGDLS, CDR2 YYNGEE. CDR3 nucleotides: TGTGCCAGCAGCGTAGCCCCCGGGACAGCAAATTCACCCCTCCACTTT. This gives the protein CASSVAPGTANSPLHF.

The chain links TRBV9 to TRBJ2-1; 14 nucleotides match TRBD2. The CDR3 is 16 amino acids. The J segment lost 6 bases and the V segment lost 3 bases, leaving 5 bases of the junction unmatched. The germline V gene has CDR1 SGDLS and CDR2 YYNGEE. The CDR3 coding sequence is TGTGCCAGCAGCGAGAGGGGACTAGCGGGAGTCAATGAGCAGTTCTTC. Protein: CASSERGLAGVNEQFF.

J is TRBJ2-1 and V is TRBV6-5; 11 nucleotides match TRBD2. Germline CDR1 reads MNHEY; CDR2 reads SVGAGI. J gave up 4 bases and V 0 bases, and 2 bases lay outside the gene matches. CDR3 length: 16 amino acids. The CDR3 coding sequence is TGTGCCAGCAGTTACTCCGGACTAGCGGGTTACAATGAGCAGTTCTTC. This sequence encodes CASSYSGLAGYNEQFF.

This sequence joins TRBV7-6 and TRBJ2-5; 8 nucleotides match TRBD1. Germline loops: CDR1 SGHVS, CDR2 FNYEAQ. The CDR3 has 15 amino acids. J gave up 4 bases and V 1 base, and 5 bases lay outside the gene matches. The CDR3 bases are TGTGCCAGCAGCTTAGTCGGGGACAGGACAGAGACCCAGTACTTC. This encodes CASSLVGDRTETQYF. The full variable domain, rest sourced from reference TRBV7-6 and TRBJ2-5, is GAGVSQSPRYKVTKRGQDVALRCDPISGHVSLYWYRQALGQGPEFLTYFNYEAQQDKSGLPNDRFSAERPEGSISTLTIQRTEQRDSAMYRCASSLVGDRTETQYFGPGTRLLVL.

The chain employs TRBV5-6 and TRBJ2-1, with 9 bases matching TRBD1. The CDR3 runs 15 residues. Per the germline V gene, CDR1 is SGHDT and CDR2 is YYEEEE. V trimming: 4 bases; J trimming: 4 bases; junction bases outside the gene matches: 6. CDR3 sequence: CASSGTGSGYNEQFF. DNA of the CDR3: TGTGCCAGCAGCGGGACAGGGTCTGGTTACAATGAGCAGTTCTTC.

This sequence joins TRBV14 and TRBJ2-4, with 7 bases that match TRBD1. The ends lost 1 base at V and 13 bases at J; junction bases unmatched: 4. The CDR3 has 12 residues. Germline CDR1 SGHDN, CDR2 FVKESK. CDR3 sequence: CASSQGTGQQYF. The CDR3 coding sequence is TGTGCCAGCAGCCAAGGTACGGGACAGCAGTACTTC.

The chain links TRBV2 to TRBJ2-1; TRBD2 matches 9 bases. The CDR3 sequence is 13 residues long. Germline CDR1 is SNHLY and CDR2 is FYNNEI. The V segment lost 7 bases and the J segment 7 bases; nucleotides outside the gene matches: 5. Here the CDR3 DNA reads TGTGCCAGCAAGCGGGAGGCCCTGAATGAGCAGTTCTTC. The encoded protein is CASKREALNEQFF.

The V gene is TRBV4-1, the J gene TRBJ1-5; D possibly corresponds to TRBD1 (6 bases). The CDR3 length is 18 residues. Trimming pared 0 bases from V and 7 bases from J, leaving 22 bases between. Germline V CDR1 and CDR2: MGHRA, YSYEKL. The CDR3 is CASSQDLVMARGRQPQHF. The CDR3 nucleotides are TGCGCCAGCAGCCAAGATCTAGTTATGGCCAGGGGTAGACAGCCCCAGCATTTT.

This sequence joins TRBV29-1 and TRBJ1-1; D is possibly TRBD1 (6 bases). This CDR3 spans 13 amino acids. In germline, CDR1 is SQVTM, CDR2 ANQGSEA. V gave up 3 bases and J gave up 4 bases, with 12 bases separating them. The CDR3 region has the DNA TGCAGCGTTGACACTACAGGGTTCACTGAAGCTTTCTTT. It is translated as CSVDTTGFTEAFF.

This rearrangement joins TRBV28 to TRBJ1-6; possible D gene TRBD1, 5 bases. CDR3 length equals 12 residues. Trimming stripped 4 bases from V and 13 bases from J, with 11 bases between. The germline V gene encodes CDR1 MDHEN and CDR2 SYDVKM. CDR3: CASSSVGGPLHF. The CDR3, as DNA: TGTGCCAGCAGTTCCGTCGGGGGGCCCCTCCACTTT.

The J gene is TRBJ1-1, the V gene TRBV27; 7 bases are shared with TRBD1. V was clipped by 7 bases and J by 5 bases; unmatched bases: 13. The CDR3 spans 15 residues. Germline V gene lookup returns CDR1 MNHEY and CDR2 SMNVEV (reference sequence). CDR3 amino acids: CASTASETGTTEAFF. DNA of the CDR3: TGTGCCAGCACCGCCTCGGAGACAGGGACAACTGAAGCTTTCTTT.

The chain joins TRBV15 to TRBJ2-1; TRBD2 aligns across 8 bases. The CDR3 loop spans 14 amino acids. Germline V gene sequence: CDR1 LNHNV, CDR2 YYDKDF (reference sequence). J was trimmed by 6 bases and V by 8 bases; bases with no gene match: 9. The chain's CDR3 is CATSKSGSRNEQFF. CDR3 nucleotide sequence: TGTGCCACCTCGAAGAGCGGGAGTCGCAATGAGCAGTTCTTC. The entire variable domain, with the rest obtained from reference TRBV15 and TRBJ2-1, is as follows: DAMVIQNPRYQVTQFGKPVTLSCSQTLNHNVMYWYQQKSSQAPKLLFHYYDKDFNNEADTPDNFQSRRPNTSFCFLDIRSPGLGDTAMYLCATSKSGSRNEQFFGPGTRLTVL.

The V and J genes are TRBV5-6 and TRBJ2-1; TRBD1 agrees at 11 bases. Looked up from germline, CDR1 is SGHDT and CDR2 is YYEEEE. Trimming removed 7 bases from V and 4 bases from J; junction bases left unmatched: 4. The CDR3 runs 14 residues. The CDR3 loop reads CASLDRGLYNEQFF. In DNA form, the CDR3 reads TGTGCCAGCCTGGACAGGGGGCTTTACAATGAGCAGTTCTTC. The variable domain in full, completed from reference TRBV5-6 and TRBJ2-1, reads DAGVTQSPTHLIKTRGQQVTLRCSPKSGHDTVSWYQQALGQGPQFIFQYYEEEERQRGNFPDRFSGHQFPNYSSELNVNALLLGDSALYLCASLDRGLYNEQFFGPGTRLTVL.

The rearrangement joins TRBV5-1 to TRBJ2-1; 7 positions agree with TRBD1. The ends lost 4 bases at V and 5 bases at J; junction bases unmatched: 9. Germline loops: CDR1 SGHRS, CDR2 YFSETQ. The CDR3 length is 15 residues. CDR3 bases: TGCGCCAGCAGCGGTGACAGGGCCTTAAACAATGAGCAGTTCTTC. This encodes CASSGDRALNNEQFF.